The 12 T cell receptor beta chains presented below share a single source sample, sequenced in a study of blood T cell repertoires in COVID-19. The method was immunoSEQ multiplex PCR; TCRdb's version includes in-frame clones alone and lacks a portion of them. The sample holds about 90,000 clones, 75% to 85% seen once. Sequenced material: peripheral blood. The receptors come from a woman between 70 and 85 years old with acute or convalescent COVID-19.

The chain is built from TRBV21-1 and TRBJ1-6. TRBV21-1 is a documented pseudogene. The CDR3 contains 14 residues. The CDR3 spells CASSKAGIDSPLHF. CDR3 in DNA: TGTGCCAGCAGCAAAGCCGGGATCGATTCACCCCTCCACTTT.

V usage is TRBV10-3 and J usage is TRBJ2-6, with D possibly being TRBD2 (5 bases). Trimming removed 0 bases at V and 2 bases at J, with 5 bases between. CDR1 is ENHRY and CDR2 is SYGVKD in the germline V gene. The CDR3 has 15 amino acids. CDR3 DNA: TGTGCCATCAGTGAGTCCGGGACTGGGGCCAACGTCCTGACTTTC. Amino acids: CAISESGTGANVLTF.

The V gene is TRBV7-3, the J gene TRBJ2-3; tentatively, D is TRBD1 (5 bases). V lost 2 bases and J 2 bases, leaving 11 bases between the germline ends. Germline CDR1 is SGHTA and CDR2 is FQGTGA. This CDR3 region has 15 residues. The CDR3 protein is CASSLSGHNTDTQYF. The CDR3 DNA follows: TGTGCCAGCAGCTTATCTGGACACAACACAGATACGCAGTATTTT.

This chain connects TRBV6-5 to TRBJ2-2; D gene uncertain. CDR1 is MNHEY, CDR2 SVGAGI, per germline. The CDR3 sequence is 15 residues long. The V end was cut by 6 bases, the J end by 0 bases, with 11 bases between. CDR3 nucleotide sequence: TGTGCCAGCAGATTCGAGACTCCGAACACCGGGGAGCTGTTTTTT. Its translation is CASRFETPNTGELFF.

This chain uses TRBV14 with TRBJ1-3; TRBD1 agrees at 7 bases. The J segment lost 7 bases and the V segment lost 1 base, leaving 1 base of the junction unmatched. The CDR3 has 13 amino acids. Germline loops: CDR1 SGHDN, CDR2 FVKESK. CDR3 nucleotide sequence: TGTGCCAGCAGCCAAGTCAGGGGGAACACCATATATTTT. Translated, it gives CASSQVRGNTIYF.

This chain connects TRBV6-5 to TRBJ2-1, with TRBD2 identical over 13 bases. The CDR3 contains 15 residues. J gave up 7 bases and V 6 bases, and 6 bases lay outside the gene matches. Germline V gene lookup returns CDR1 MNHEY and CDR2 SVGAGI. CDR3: CASRPWTSGRNEQFF. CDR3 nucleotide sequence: TGTGCCAGCAGACCTTGGACTAGCGGGAGAAATGAGCAGTTCTTC.

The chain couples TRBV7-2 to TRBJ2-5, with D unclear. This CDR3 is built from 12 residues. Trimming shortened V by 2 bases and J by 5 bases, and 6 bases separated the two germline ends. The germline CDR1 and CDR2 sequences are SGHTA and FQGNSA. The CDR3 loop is CASSLPRETQYF. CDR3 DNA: TGTGCCAGCAGCTTACCGAGGGAGACCCAGTACTTC.

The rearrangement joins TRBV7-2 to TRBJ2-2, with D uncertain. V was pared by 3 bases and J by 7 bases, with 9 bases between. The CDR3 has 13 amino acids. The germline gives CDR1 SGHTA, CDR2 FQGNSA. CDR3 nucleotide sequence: TGTGCCAGCAGCTTTACGTCGGGCGGGGAGCTGTTTTTT. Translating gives CASSFTSGGELFF.

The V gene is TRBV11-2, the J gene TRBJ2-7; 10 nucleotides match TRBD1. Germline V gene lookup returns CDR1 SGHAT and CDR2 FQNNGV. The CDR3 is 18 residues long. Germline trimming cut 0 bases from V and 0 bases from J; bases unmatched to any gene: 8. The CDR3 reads CASSLDLGWTGGSYEQYF. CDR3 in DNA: TGTGCCAGCAGCTTAGATCTTGGGTGGACAGGGGGCTCCTACGAGCAGTACTTC.

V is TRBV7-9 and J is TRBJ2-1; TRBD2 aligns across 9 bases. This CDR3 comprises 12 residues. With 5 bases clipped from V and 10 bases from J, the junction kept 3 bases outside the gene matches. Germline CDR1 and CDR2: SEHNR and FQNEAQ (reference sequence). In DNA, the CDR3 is TGTGCCAGCAGCATTGGACTAGCGGAGCAGTTCTTC. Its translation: CASSIGLAEQFF. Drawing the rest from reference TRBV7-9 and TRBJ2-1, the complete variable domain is DTGVSQNPRHKITKRGQNVTFRCDPISEHNRLYWYRQTLGQGPEFLTYFQNEAQLEKSRLLSDRFSAERPKGSFSTLEIQRTEQGDSAMYLCASSIGLAEQFFGPGTRLTVL.

The CDR3 nucleotides are TGCAGTGCTCCCAACCAGGTAAGGCGGTTCTTC. This gives the protein CSAPNQVRRFF. The rearrangement links TRBV20-1 to TRBJ2-1, with D uncertain. There are 11 residues in the CDR3. V was shortened by 5 bases and J by 15 bases, with 17 bases between the two germline ends. The germline V gene encodes CDR1 DFQATT and CDR2 SNEGSKA (reference sequence).

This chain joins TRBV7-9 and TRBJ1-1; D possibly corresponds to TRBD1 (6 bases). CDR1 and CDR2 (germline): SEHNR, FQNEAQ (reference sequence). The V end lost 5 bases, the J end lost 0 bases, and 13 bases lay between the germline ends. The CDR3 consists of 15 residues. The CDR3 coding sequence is TGTGCCAGCAGCGAGGACAGACCCATGAACACTGAAGCTTTCTTT. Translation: CASSEDRPMNTEAFF.